The 11 T cell receptor beta chains below come from one sample, sequenced in a study of blood T cell repertoires in COVID-19. Some clones are missing from TCRdb's copy, which holds only in-frame ones; the method was immunoSEQ multiplex PCR. The data hold under 200,000 clones, with 86% observed a single time. The sequenced sample consisted of peripheral blood. All receptors derive from a woman in her sixties with COVID-19, enrolled during active disease.

The count of this clone is one. The V gene is TRBV18, the J gene TRBJ2-2, with 8 bases aligning to TRBD2. The CDR3 has 15 amino acids. Germline loops: CDR1 KGHSH, CDR2 LQKENI. V shed 4 bases and J 5 bases; nucleotides not matched to a gene: 6. The CDR3 reads CASSRQSGSTGELFF. In DNA, the CDR3 is TGTGCCAGCTCACGACAGAGCGGGAGTACCGGGGAGCTGTTTTTT.

Only a few counts were recorded for this clone. This sequence joins TRBV28 and TRBJ2-2, with D unresolved. Per the germline V gene, CDR1 is MDHEN and CDR2 is SYDVKM. The CDR3 runs 14 residues. Between the trimmed V and J ends, which lost 5 bases and 7 bases, there was a span of 14 bases. CDR3 nucleotide sequence: TGTGCCAGCAGTCCCCCCAAACGAGGCGGGGAGCTGTTTTTT. It is translated as CASSPPKRGGELFF.

This clone was counted a few times. V gene TRBV7-2 combines with J gene TRBJ1-1; unclear D gene. V lost 4 bases to trimming and J lost 0 bases, with 15 bases between them. The germline V gene has CDR1 SGHTA and CDR2 FQGNSA. This CDR3 contains 16 residues. The CDR3 protein is CASSSPPTVLNTEAFF. The DNA for the CDR3 is TGTGCCAGCAGCTCCCCCCCCACGGTACTGAACACTGAAGCTTTCTTT.

The CDR3 DNA is TGTGCCAGCAGCCCGGGAGAACCAGGGCGGGCTTTCTTT. It is translated as CASSPGEPGRAFF. The chain joins TRBV3-1 (or the pseudogene TRBV3-2) to TRBJ1-1; D possibly corresponds to TRBD1 (5 bases). Trimming took off 4 bases at V and 11 bases at J, with 17 bases between the two ends. The germline gives CDR1 LGHDT, CDR2 YNNKEL (reference sequence). This CDR3 comprises 13 residues.

This clone was observed a few times. The chain joins TRBV29-1 to TRBJ1-1; D is unclear. Per germline, CDR1 SQVTM and CDR2 ANQGSEA. The CDR3 is 15 residues long. V gave up 3 bases and J gave up 0 bases, with 14 bases separating them. CDR3 sequence (DNA): TGCAGCGTTGAGCGGGTAAAAAACATGAACACTGAAGCTTTCTTT. This translates into CSVERVKNMNTEAFF.

This clone has just one count. The chain joins TRBV5-1 to TRBJ2-3, with D possibly matching TRBD2 (5 bases). The germline gives CDR1 SGHRS, CDR2 YFSETQ. V was clipped by 0 bases and J by 2 bases, with 7 bases between them. CDR3 length: 14 residues. The CDR3 loop reads CASSLGLPTDTQYF. CDR3 coding DNA: TGCGCCAGCAGCTTGGGACTACCCACAGATACGCAGTATTTT.

V is TRBV9 and J is TRBJ2-4; 11 nucleotides agree with TRBD2. CDR3 length: 18 residues. Germline V gene lookup returns CDR1 SGDLS and CDR2 YYNGEE. The J segment lost 1 base and the V segment lost 1 base, leaving 7 bases of the junction unmatched. As DNA, the CDR3 is TGTGCCAGCAGCGTAACTAGCGGGAGTTTGAGGGCCAAAAACATTCAGTACTTC. Amino acids: CASSVTSGSLRAKNIQYF.

V usage is TRBV5-1 and J usage is TRBJ1-1; 10 nucleotides align to TRBD1. Germline CDR1 SGHRS, CDR2 YFSETQ. CDR3 size: 16 residues. After removal of 2 bases from V and 1 base from J, the junction contained 5 bases not matched to a gene. CDR3 nucleotide sequence: TGCGCCAGCAGCTTACACCGGGACAGGGGGAACACTGAAGCTTTCTTT. Its protein product is CASSLHRDRGNTEAFF. The full variable domain, in which reference TRBV5-1 and TRBJ1-1 provide the parts outside the CDR3, is KAGVTQTPRYLIKTRGQQVTLSCSPISGHRSVSWYQQTPGQGLQFLFEYFSETQRNKGNFPGRFSGRQFSNSRSEMNVSTLELGDSALYLCASSLHRDRGNTEAFFGQGTRLTVV.

This clone was observed a few times. The V gene is TRBV6-2 or TRBV6-3, the J gene TRBJ2-5; 9 bases fit TRBD1. The V and J ends lost 6 bases and 1 base, in that order; junction bases with no gene match: 3. Per germline, CDR1 MNHEY and CDR2 SVGEGT. CDR3 length: 14 residues. CDR3 DNA: TGTGCCAGCAGCAGGGACAGGGTCCAAGAGACCCAGTACTTC. It is translated as CASSRDRVQETQYF.

V and J are TRBV7-9 and TRBJ1-6, with 7 nucleotides matching TRBD1. The CDR3 consists of 15 residues. V shed 2 bases and J 5 bases; nucleotides not matched to a gene: 3. Germline CDR1 is SEHNR and CDR2 is FQNEAQ (reference sequence). The CDR3, as DNA: TGTGCCAGCAGCTTACCGGGACAGAATAATTCACCCCTCCACTTT. It specifies CASSLPGQNNSPLHF.

J is TRBJ2-7 and V is TRBV5-4, with 8 bases fitting TRBD2. The germline V gene has CDR1 SGHNT and CDR2 YYREEE (reference sequence). This CDR3 spans 17 amino acids. With 6 bases clipped from V and 3 bases from J, the junction kept 17 bases outside the gene matches. CDR3 loop: CASTKSMAGGSIYEQYF. CDR3 nucleotide sequence: TGTGCCAGCACCAAATCTATGGCGGGAGGCTCCATCTACGAGCAGTACTTC. The full variable domain, completed using reference TRBV5-4 and TRBJ2-7, is ETGVTQSPTHLIKTRGQQVTLRCSSQSGHNTVSWYQQALGQGPQFIFQYYREEENGRGNFPPRFSGLQFPNYSSELNVNALELDDSALYLCASTKSMAGGSIYEQYFGPGTRLTVT.